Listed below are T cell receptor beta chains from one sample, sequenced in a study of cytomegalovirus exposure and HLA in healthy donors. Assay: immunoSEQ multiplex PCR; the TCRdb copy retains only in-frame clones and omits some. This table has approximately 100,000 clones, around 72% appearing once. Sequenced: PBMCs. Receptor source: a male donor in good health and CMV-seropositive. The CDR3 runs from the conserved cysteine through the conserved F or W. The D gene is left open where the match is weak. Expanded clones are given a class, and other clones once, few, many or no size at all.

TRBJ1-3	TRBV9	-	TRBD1	TGTGCCAGCAGCGTGAGACCCGGGACAGGGAGCTCTGGAAACACCATATATTTT	CASSVRPGTGSSGNTIYF
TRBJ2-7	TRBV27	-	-	TGTGCCAGCAGTTTAGAAAAGGGGTCCCGTTCCTACGAGCAGTACTTC	CASSLEKGSRSYEQYF
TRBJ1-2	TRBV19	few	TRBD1	TGTGCCAGTCGCCAGGAACAGGGGGCTGACTATGGCTACACCTTC	CASRQEQGADYGYTF
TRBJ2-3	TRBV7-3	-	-	TGTGCCAGCAGCCCCGGACTCACAGATACGCAGTATTTT	CASSPGLTDTQYF
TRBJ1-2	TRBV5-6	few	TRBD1	TGTGCCAGCAGCTTGAGGGGACAGGTGAACTTAGCTAACTATGGCTACACCTTC	CASSLRGQVNLANYGYTF
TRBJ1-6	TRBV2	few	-	TGTGCCAGCAGTGAATACGTAGGGACATCGTCACCCCTCCACTTT	CASSEYVGTSSPLHF
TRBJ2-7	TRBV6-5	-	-	TGTGCCAGCAGTTACTCATACATCCGCTCCTACGAGCAGTACTTC	CASSYSYIRSYEQYF
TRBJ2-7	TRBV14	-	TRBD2	TGTGCCAGCAGCCTCGGACTAGCGGTGGCCTACGAGCAGTACTTC	CASSLGLAVAYEQYF
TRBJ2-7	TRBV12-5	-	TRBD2	TGTGCTAGTGGTCAAGCGGGGGCCTTAACCTACGAGCAGTACTTC	CASGQAGALTYEQYF
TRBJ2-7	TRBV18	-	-	TGTGCCAGCTCCCCTATCGCCGGCTACGAGCAGTACTTC	CASSPIAGYEQYF
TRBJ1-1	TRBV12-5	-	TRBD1	TGTGCTAGTGACTTACAGGGGTTCGGCACTGAAGCTTTCTTT	CASDLQGFGTEAFF
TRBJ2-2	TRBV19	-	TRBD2	TGTGCCAGTAGGGGCGGGGGGCCTTTTGACGGGGAGCTGTTTTTT	CASRGGGPFDGELFF
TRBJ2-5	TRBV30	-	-	TGTGCCTCGACGACTTCAAACGGGAACCAGTACTTC	CASTTSNGNQYF
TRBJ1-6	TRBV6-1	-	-	TGTGCCAGCAGTGAATGGTCAGATAATTCACCCCTCCACTTT	CASSEWSDNSPLHF
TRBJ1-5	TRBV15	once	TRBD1	TGTGCCACCAGCAGAGATAAGAGACAGGGCGGAGGGCAGCCCCAGCATTTT	CATSRDKRQGGGQPQHF
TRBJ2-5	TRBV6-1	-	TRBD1	TGTGCCAGCAGTGACTTCGGCAGGGGGCAGATCCAGTACTTC	CASSDFGRGQIQYF
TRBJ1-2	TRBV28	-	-	TGTGCCAGCAGTTCCCTAATACAGAATCCTTTAGCTAACTATGGCTACACCTTC	CASSSLIQNPLANYGYTF
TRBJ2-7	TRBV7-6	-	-	TGTGCCAGCAGCTTAGCGATAGGGGGTGCCTACGAGCAGTACTTC	CASSLAIGGAYEQYF
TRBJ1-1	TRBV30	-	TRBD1	TGTGCCTGGAGTGCGACAGGGGCTAACACTGAAGCTTTCTTT	CAWSATGANTEAFF
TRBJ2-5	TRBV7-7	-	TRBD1	TGTGCCAGCAGCCAGGACAGGGTAGGGGAGACCCAGTACTTC	CASSQDRVGETQYF
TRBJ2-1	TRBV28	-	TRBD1	TGTGCCAGCAGTTCCACAGGGGGACGCACCTACAATGAGCAGTTCTTC	CASSSTGGRTYNEQFF
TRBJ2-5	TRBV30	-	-	TGTGCCCACCGCGGTGGGGCAGGGCGGAGAGAGACCCAGTACTTC	CAHRGGAGRRETQYF
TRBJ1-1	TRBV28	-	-	TGTGCCAGCAGTCCCCCCGCGGGTCGCACTGAAGCTTTCTTT	CASSPPAGRTEAFF
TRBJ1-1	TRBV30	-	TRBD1	TGTGCCTGGTCCTTCGGGGACAGGAACACTGAAGCTTTCTTT	CAWSFGDRNTEAFF
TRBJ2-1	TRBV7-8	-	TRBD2	TGTGCCAGCAGCTTAGGGGTCCGGCGGGGGGGCCCCAGCTCCTACAATGAGCAGTTCTTC	CASSLGVRRGGPSSYNEQFF
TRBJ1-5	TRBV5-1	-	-	TGCGCCAGCAGCTTGTCCGGGAGGAATGGCAATCAGCCCCAGCATTTT	CASSLSGRNGNQPQHF
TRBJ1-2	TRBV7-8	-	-	TGTGCCAGCAGCTTAGCGTTGGCAGGGGTGTTGAGCTACACCTTC	CASSLALAGVLSYTF
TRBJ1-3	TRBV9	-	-	TGTGCCAGCAGCGTAGCTGGCGGCCACTCTGGAAACACCATATATTTT	CASSVAGGHSGNTIYF
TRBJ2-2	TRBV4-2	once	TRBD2	TGTGCCAGCAGCCCCGGACTAGCGGGGCGTACCGGGGAGCTGTTTTTT	CASSPGLAGRTGELFF
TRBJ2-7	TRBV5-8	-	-	TGTGCCAGCAGCTTTAGCTTATACCCTACTTACGAGCAGTACTTC	CASSFSLYPTYEQYF
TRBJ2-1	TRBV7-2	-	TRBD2	TGTGCCAGCAGCTTTGACGGGGGGGGCTCCTACAATGAGCAGTTCTTC	CASSFDGGGSYNEQFF
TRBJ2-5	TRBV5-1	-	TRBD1	TGCGCCAGCAGCAGTCCGAACAGGGGGCAAGAGACCCAGTACTTC	CASSSPNRGQETQYF